This paragraph covers one T cell receptor beta chain sequence. Antigen specificity is unknown. Extracted RNA was reverse transcribed into cDNA, the sequencing template. The protocol was immunoSEQ multiplex PCR, while the TCRdb copy is restricted to in-frame clones and leaves out a portion. The sample includes 120,000 or so clones, around 45% seen only once; the top ten take about 10%. The data belong to a study of CD8+ T cells in alopecia areata. Study-wide results and limits: Higher clonality was seen in lesional scalp than in normal scalp, especially in alopecia totalis/universalis. Compared with mice, patients displayed less clear TCR sharing, possibly for HLA-related reasons.

Lesional scalp punch biopsies and peripheral blood were collected from alopecia areata patients. Sorting separated CD4+ and CD8+ T cells out of PBMCs. The V gene end was trimmed by 1 base and the J gene end by 4 bases; junction bases not matched to a gene: 2. The length of the CDR3 is 14 residues. Germline assignment: CDR1 SGHNT and CDR2 YYREEE (reference sequence). The V and J genes are TRBV5-4 and TRBJ2-5, with TRBD1 identical over 9 bases. Sample: NKG2D-low CD8+ T cells sorted from blood. This receptor was taken from a human donor with alopecia areata. The CDR3 DNA follows: TGTGCCAGCAGCTTGCCGGGACAGGGAGAGACCCAGTACTTC. This gives the protein CASSLPGQGETQYF.